Listed here is a single T cell receptor (beta chain). What it recognizes is unknown. The data were taken from a study of molecular identifiers for immune sequencing clone quantification. Whole-study findings and limits: Under 1% of molecules in naive cells, but over 98% of effector molecules, belonged to clones above 20 RNA copies.

V gave up 0 bases and J gave up 5 bases, with 14 bases separating them. The CDR3 contains 15 residues. Germline-derived CDR1 and CDR2 are SGDLS and YYNGEE. Via MiXCR, TCRdb re-called the PCR reads, giving one row per CDR3 protein. This table holds about 35,000 distinct CDR3 sequences, approximately 19% found once. This sequence joins TRBV9 and TRBJ2-5, with D possibly matching TRBD2 (6 bases). Sequencing input: naive CD8+ T cells from blood, with Jurkat cell RNA spiked in. Sample subset: FACS-sorted CD8+CD4-CCR7+CD45RA+ naive T cells. The receptor was isolated from a human donor in good health. Some libraries in this study had Jurkat cell RNA spiked in. In DNA, the CDR3 is TGTGCCAGCAGCGTAGCGGGAGCGACGGGGGAGACCCAGTACTTC. This gives the protein CASSVAGATGETQYF.